This T cell receptor (beta chain) was documented in a study of technical replicates of blood from several donors (dated by TCRdb to 2015 to 2018). Reading from cysteine to phenylalanine, the CDR3 counts 16 amino acids. Of all the DNA, just the CDR3 is kept, 48 bases in frame from base 1. The junction carries 13 bases between V and J, which are trimmed by 3 bases and 2 bases respectively. Reading the germline V gene gives CDR1 MGHRA and CDR2 YSYEKL. The library was generated by the immunoSEQ multiplex PCR assay. Here the immuneACCESS table is served through TCRdb, limited to in-frame sequences with V and J called. Missing clones are a known gap in these copies; in checked studies unresolved V genes cover under half, and the rest lacks a known reason. The sample records tens of thousands of clones, more than 80% of which are singletons. Approximately 3.5% of the sample goes to the ten largest clones.

Note on this clone: Its antigen is currently not known. Base qualities are not at hand, and no much larger clone is one base apart.

The V gene is TRBV4-1 and the J gene is TRBJ1-4; TRBD1 might be the D gene, on 5 matching bases. The source is a human donor in good health. Some clones in this sample may be carry-over from other donors' samples. Sequences were obtained from PBMCs. The DNA is TGCGCCAGCAGCCAGGGCGCAGGGAAGACTAATGAAAAACTGTTTTTT. This gives the protein CASSQGAGKTNEKLFF.